The 12 T cell receptor beta chains below all came from one sample that was sequenced in a study of T-cell memory formation after mild COVID-19. Using its own MiXCR run on the 5' RACE reads, TCRdb lists one record per CDR3 protein. The data hold about 430,000 distinct CDR3 sequences, with roughly 18% observed a single time. Sequencing was done on a sample of PBMCs or a T cell subset sorted from them (not recorded which). These receptors were taken from a man aged 18 to 29 who had mild COVID-19 (a few samples of this study predate the infection). Cell type and time point are not known.

This clonotype was counted a few times. This rearrangement joins TRBV6-2 or TRBV6-3 to TRBJ2-3; TRBD2 matches at 7 bases. Trimming removed 2 bases from V and 13 bases from J; junction bases left unmatched: 6. The CDR3 is made up of 12 amino acids. The germline V gene has CDR1 MNHEY and CDR2 SVGEGT. CDR3 nucleotides: TGTGCCAGCAGTTACGGCGGGGGAGGAGAGTATTTT. Its translation is CASSYGGGGEYF.

V and J are TRBV29-1 and TRBJ2-7; the D gene is possibly TRBD1 (6 bases). This CDR3 is 12 amino acids long. Germline V gene sequence: CDR1 SQVTM, CDR2 ANQGSEA. V was trimmed by 1 base and J by 6 bases, leaving 10 bases between them. This CDR3 is CSVEGRGTEQYF. The CDR3 DNA reads TGCAGCGTTGAAGGAAGGGGGACCGAGCAGTACTTC.

The chain is built from TRBV20-1 and TRBJ1-4; D gene ambiguous. The V gene lost 2 bases and the J gene lost 6 bases, with 13 bases spanning the gap. Germline CDR1 DFQATT, CDR2 SNEGSKA (reference sequence). The CDR3 spans 14 residues. The CDR3 region has the DNA TGCAGTGCTAGAAACAATGGCAACGATGAAAAACTGTTTTTT. Translation gives CSARNNGNDEKLFF.

This clonotype was observed a few times. The rearrangement links TRBV20-1 to TRBJ2-6; 8 nucleotides line up with TRBD1. The CDR3 has 18 amino acids. V dropped 0 bases and J dropped 0; count of bases not matched to a gene: 7. The germline V gene encodes CDR1 DFQATT and CDR2 SNEGSKA (reference sequence). The CDR3: CSAREVRTGSSGANVLTF. DNA of the CDR3: TGCAGTGCTAGAGAAGTAAGGACAGGGAGCTCTGGGGCCAACGTCCTGACTTTC.

This clonotype occurred a few times. This chain uses TRBV7-9 with TRBJ2-1, with TRBD1 as a possible D gene (6 bases). The V gene lost 4 bases and the J gene lost 2 bases, with 15 bases spanning the gap. The CDR3 runs 16 residues. CDR1 is SEHNR and CDR2 is FQNEAQ in the germline V gene (reference sequence). CDR3 in amino acids: CASSSQGRGPYNEQFF. In DNA, the CDR3 is TGTGCCAGCAGCTCACAGGGTCGGGGTCCCTACAATGAGCAGTTCTTC.

The CDR3 loop reads CASSSDAGELFF. Here the CDR3 DNA reads TGTGCCAGCAGCTCGGACGCCGGGGAGCTGTTTTTT. The chain links TRBV7-6 to TRBJ2-2; D remains unclear. V was trimmed by 4 bases and J by 6 bases, leaving 6 bases between them. CDR3 length: 12 residues. The germline V gene encodes CDR1 SGHVS and CDR2 FNYEAQ. The entire variable domain, with the rest obtained from reference TRBV7-6 and TRBJ2-2, is as follows: GAGVSQSPRYKVTKRGQDVALRCDPISGHVSLYWYRQALGQGPEFLTYFNYEAQQDKSGLPNDRFSAERPEGSISTLTIQRTEQRDSAMYRCASSSDAGELFFGEGSRLTVL.

This clonotype came up a few times. V and J are TRBV20-1 and TRBJ2-1, with 9 bases matching TRBD2. The ends lost 3 bases at V and 8 bases at J; junction bases unmatched: 14. Germline loops: CDR1 DFQATT, CDR2 SNEGSKA (reference sequence). This CDR3 region has 16 residues. CDR3 amino acids: CSASGAGGYRTYEQFF. Here the CDR3 DNA reads TGCAGTGCTAGCGGTGCGGGGGGGTATCGTACCTATGAGCAGTTCTTC.

The chain uses TRBV6-5 and TRBJ2-7; D is perhaps TRBD1 (5 bases). Germline CDR1 and CDR2: MNHEY and SVGAGI. Deletions cut 10 bases from V and 11 bases from J, with 18 bases between. The CDR3 extends over 11 amino acids. The CDR3 DNA reads as TGTGCCACCAGCCAGGGAAGACGCAAGTACTTC. Translation gives CATSQGRRKYF.

The chain recombines TRBV28 with TRBJ1-1, with 8 bases aligning to TRBD1. V dropped 7 bases and J dropped 4; count of bases not matched to a gene: 8. The CDR3 is 14 amino acids. Germline values: CDR1 MDHEN, CDR2 SYDVKM. The DNA for the CDR3 is TGTGCCAGCACTCAGGGGGCGCGAGGCACTGAAGCTTTCTTT. Translation gives CASTQGARGTEAFF.

This chain links TRBV4-1 with TRBJ1-5; 8 positions match TRBD1. The CDR3 runs 14 residues. Germline loops: CDR1 MGHRA, CDR2 YSYEKL. J was trimmed by 4 bases and V by 4 bases; bases with no gene match: 3. DNA for the CDR3: TGCGCCAGCAGCCGGCGGACAGGGAATCAGCCCCAGCATTTT. Translation: CASSRRTGNQPQHF.

This clonotype has only a few counts. This sequence joins TRBV6-2 or TRBV6-3 and TRBJ2-3, with 9 bases matching TRBD2. Germline CDR1 is MNHEY and CDR2 is SVGEGT. The CDR3 sequence is 16 residues long. V lost 6 bases and J lost 4; bases outside the gene matches: 11. The chain's CDR3 is CASSSKAGGRADTQYF. The CDR3 DNA is TGTGCCAGCAGCTCTAAAGCGGGGGGCCGTGCAGATACGCAGTATTTT.

This clonotype turned up a few times. The rearrangement joins TRBV20-1 to TRBJ1-1; TRBD1 is a possible D gene (5 bases). The CDR3 covers 14 residues. CDR1 and CDR2 (germline): DFQATT, SNEGSKA (reference sequence). V lost 2 bases to trimming and J lost 2 bases, with 12 bases between them. The CDR3 DNA reads as TGCAGTGCTAGAATCCCAGGGCAAAACACTGAAGCTTTCTTT. It encodes CSARIPGQNTEAFF.